This T cell receptor beta chain was found in a study of blood T cell repertoires in COVID-19. Study background: Whether acute or convalescent, the COVID-19 samples came from the United States, Italy and Spain.

The repertoire was sequenced with immunoSEQ multiplex PCR; TCRdb's copy has only in-frame clones and lacks some. The table includes approximately 220,000 clones, roughly four fifths detected once. The CDR3 loop spans 13 amino acids. Germline V lookup: CDR1 SGHTA, CDR2 FQGNSA. Trimming took 4 bases from V and 4 from J, leaving 10 bases between them. This chain links TRBV7-2 with TRBJ1-2, with a possible D match to TRBD1 (5 bases). The receptor comes from a woman aged 40-49 years with acute COVID-19. Sequencing input: PBMCs or T cells enriched from blood (not recorded which). This CDR3 is CASSYRWSYGYTF. In DNA form, the CDR3 reads TGTGCCAGCAGCTACAGGTGGAGCTATGGCTACACCTTC.